The 7 T cell receptor beta chains in this list originate from one sample, sequenced in a study of T-cell memory formation after mild COVID-19. TCRdb ran MiXCR on the 5' RACE reads and lists one entry per CDR3 protein. In the table there are fewer than 140,000 distinct CDR3 sequences, around 12% of which are singletons. Sequenced sample: PBMCs or a T cell subset sorted from them (not recorded which). These receptor sequences come from an adult woman who had mild COVID-19 (a few samples of this study predate the infection). Cell type and time point are not known.

This clonotype was picked up a small number of times. The rearrangement links TRBV19 to TRBJ2-3; TRBD2 matches at 8 bases. The length of the CDR3 is 17 residues. Germline CDR1 is LNHDA and CDR2 is SQIVND (reference sequence). V trimming: 3 bases; J trimming: 4 bases; junction bases outside the gene matches: 12. The CDR3 here is CASSISGRTTIPDTQYF. CDR3 DNA sequence: TGTGCCAGTAGTATCAGCGGGAGAACCACCATCCCAGATACGCAGTATTTT. The full variable domain, its missing parts supplied by reference TRBV19 and TRBJ2-3, is DGGITQSPKYLFRKEGQNVTLSCEQNLNHDAMYWYRQDPGQGLRLIYYSQIVNDFQKGDIAEGYSVSREKKESFPLTVTSAQKNPTAFYLCASSISGRTTIPDTQYFGPGTRLTVL.

This clonotype was observed a handful of times. The gene calls are TRBV5-6 and TRBJ2-1; 7 bases are a match to TRBD2. The CDR3 covers 12 residues. The V and J ends lost 2 bases and 10 bases, in that order; junction bases with no gene match: 3. CDR1 SGHDT and CDR2 YYEEEE come from the germline V gene. The DNA for the CDR3 is TGTGCCAGCAGCTTTGGGAGGGACGAGCAGTTCTTC. Its translation is CASSFGRDEQFF. The variable domain in full, completed from reference TRBV5-6 and TRBJ2-1, reads DAGVTQSPTHLIKTRGQQVTLRCSPKSGHDTVSWYQQALGQGPQFIFQYYEEEERQRGNFPDRFSGHQFPNYSSELNVNALLLGDSALYLCASSFGRDEQFFGPGTRLTVL.

This clonotype was recorded at least ten times. The J gene is TRBJ2-3, the V gene TRBV7-9; D unresolved. The V gene's germline CDR1 is SEHNR and CDR2 FQNEAQ (reference sequence). V lost 7 bases and J lost 6, with 5 bases in between. The CDR3 has 10 residues. The CDR3 DNA follows: TGTGCCAGCACTCGTGATACGCAGTATTTT. Translated, it gives CASTRDTQYF.

This chain links TRBV4-2 with TRBJ1-2; TRBD1 might be the D (5 bases). The CDR3 contains 15 residues. The V end was cut by 0 bases, the J end by 6 bases, with 14 bases between. Germline CDR1 LGHNA, CDR2 YNFKEQ. The CDR3 DNA reads as TGTGCCAGCAGCCAAGATCGGAGGGGTGACGATGGCTACACCTTC. It encodes CASSQDRRGDDGYTF.

V and J are TRBV7-9 and TRBJ2-1, with 12 bases that match TRBD2. CDR3 length equals 14 residues. CDR1 and CDR2 from the germline V gene are SEHNR and FQNEAQ (reference sequence). V shed 4 bases and J 10 bases; nucleotides not matched to a gene: 5. In DNA form, the CDR3 reads TGTGCCAGCAGCTACTCCGGACTAGCGGGAGAGCAGTTCTTC. Its translation is CASSYSGLAGEQFF. The full variable domain, its missing parts supplied by reference TRBV7-9 and TRBJ2-1, is DTGVSQNPRHKITKRGQNVTFRCDPISEHNRLYWYRQTLGQGPEFLTYFQNEAQLEKSRLLSDRFSAERPKGSFSTLEIQRTEQGDSAMYLCASSYSGLAGEQFFGPGTRLTVL.

With regard to this clonotype: This may come from a read error, since a much larger clone is one base off. The chain links TRBV2 to TRBJ2-3; D not resolved. Germline CDR1 SNHLY, CDR2 FYNNEI. The CDR3 has 16 amino acids. Here the CDR3 DNA reads TGTGCCAGCAGTGAAGGGTTAGCTTCGATGGCAGATACGAAGTATTTT. Translated, it gives CASSEGLASMADTKYF.

The CDR3 DNA follows: TGTGCCAGCAACACGCTTGCGGGAGGGCAAGAGACCCAGTACTTC. It codes for CASNTLAGGQETQYF. The genes are TRBV6-1 and TRBJ2-5; 9 positions match TRBD2. The length of the CDR3 is 15 residues. Germline values: CDR1 MNHNS, CDR2 SASEGT. The J segment lost 2 bases and the V segment lost 7 bases, leaving 8 bases of the junction unmatched.